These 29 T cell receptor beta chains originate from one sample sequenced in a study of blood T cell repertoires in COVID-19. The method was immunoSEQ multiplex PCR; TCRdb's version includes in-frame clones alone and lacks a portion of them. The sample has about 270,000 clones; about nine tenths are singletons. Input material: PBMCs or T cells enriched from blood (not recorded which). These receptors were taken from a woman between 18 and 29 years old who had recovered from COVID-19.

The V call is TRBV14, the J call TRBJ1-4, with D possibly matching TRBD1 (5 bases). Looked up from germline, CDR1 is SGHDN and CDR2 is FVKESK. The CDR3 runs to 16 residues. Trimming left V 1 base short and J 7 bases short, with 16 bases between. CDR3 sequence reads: CASSQVIGALAEKLFF. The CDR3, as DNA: TGTGCCAGCAGCCAAGTCATAGGGGCCCTTGCTGAAAAACTGTTTTTT.

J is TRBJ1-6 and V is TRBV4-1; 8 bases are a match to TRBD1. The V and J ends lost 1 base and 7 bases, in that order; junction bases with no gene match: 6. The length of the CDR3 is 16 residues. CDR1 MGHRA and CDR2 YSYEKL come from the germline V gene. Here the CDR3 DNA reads TGCGCCAGCAGCCAAGGTTTTGACAGGGGCAATTCACCCCTCCACTTT. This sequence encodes CASSQGFDRGNSPLHF.

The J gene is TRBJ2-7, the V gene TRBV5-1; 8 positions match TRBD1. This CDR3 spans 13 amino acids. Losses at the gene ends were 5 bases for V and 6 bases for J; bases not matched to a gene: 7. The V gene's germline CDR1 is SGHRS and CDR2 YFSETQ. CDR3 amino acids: CASSRTGTGEQYF. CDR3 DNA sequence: TGCGCCAGCAGTCGGACAGGGACAGGCGAGCAGTACTTC.

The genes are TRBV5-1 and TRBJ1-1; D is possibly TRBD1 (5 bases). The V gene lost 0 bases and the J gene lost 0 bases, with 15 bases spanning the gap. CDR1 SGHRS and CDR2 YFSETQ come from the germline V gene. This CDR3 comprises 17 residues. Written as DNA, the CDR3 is TGCGCCAGCAGCTTGGCCGGCTTTGACAGATTGAACACTGAAGCTTTCTTT. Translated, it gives CASSLAGFDRLNTEAFF.

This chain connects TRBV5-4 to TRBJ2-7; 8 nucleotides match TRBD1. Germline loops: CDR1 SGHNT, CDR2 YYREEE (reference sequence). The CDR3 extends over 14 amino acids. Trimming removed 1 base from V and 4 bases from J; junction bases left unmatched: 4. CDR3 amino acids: CASSLQGAEYEQYF. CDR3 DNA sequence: TGTGCCAGCAGCTTGCAGGGGGCGGAATACGAGCAGTACTTC. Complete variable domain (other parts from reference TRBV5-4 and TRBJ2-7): ETGVTQSPTHLIKTRGQQVTLRCSSQSGHNTVSWYQQALGQGPQFIFQYYREEENGRGNFPPRFSGLQFPNYSSELNVNALELDDSALYLCASSLQGAEYEQYFGPGTRLTVT.

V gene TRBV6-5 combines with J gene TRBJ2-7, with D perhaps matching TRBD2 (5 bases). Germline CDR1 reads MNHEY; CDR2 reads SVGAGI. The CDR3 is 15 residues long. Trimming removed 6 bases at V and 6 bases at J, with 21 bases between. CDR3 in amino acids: CASSEWRVPPGEQYF. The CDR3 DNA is TGTGCCAGCAGCGAGTGGCGGGTCCCGCCCGGCGAGCAGTACTTC.

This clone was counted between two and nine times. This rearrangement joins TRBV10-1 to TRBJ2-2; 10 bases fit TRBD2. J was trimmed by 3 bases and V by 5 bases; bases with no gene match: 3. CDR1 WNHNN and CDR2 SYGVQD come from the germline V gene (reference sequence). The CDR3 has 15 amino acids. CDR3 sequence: CASSLAGGDTGELFF. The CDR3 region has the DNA TGCGCCAGCAGTTTAGCGGGAGGAGACACCGGGGAGCTGTTTTTT.

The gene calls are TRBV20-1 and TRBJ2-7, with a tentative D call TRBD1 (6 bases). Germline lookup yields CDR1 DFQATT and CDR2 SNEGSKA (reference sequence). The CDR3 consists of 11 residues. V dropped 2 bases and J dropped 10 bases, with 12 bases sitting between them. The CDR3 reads CSARSQGFQYF. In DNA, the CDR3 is TGCAGTGCTAGATCACAGGGATTTCAGTACTTC.

Here the CDR3 reads CASSLMGPGNRDTQYF. The CDR3 DNA is TGTGCCAGCAGCTTAATGGGCCCGGGGAATCGGGATACGCAGTATTTT. The gene calls are TRBV11-3 and TRBJ2-3; D is possibly TRBD2 (5 bases). Germline loops: CDR1 SGHNT, CDR2 YENEEA. The CDR3 spans 16 residues. The ends were cut back, 2 bases at V and 6 bases at J, with 18 bases in the middle. Drawing the rest from reference TRBV11-3 and TRBJ2-3, the complete variable domain is EAGVVQSPRYKIIEKKQPVAFWCNPISGHNTLYWYLQNLGQGPELLIRYENEEAVDDSQLPKDRFSAERLKGVDSTLKIQPAELGDSAVYLCASSLMGPGNRDTQYFGPGTRLTVL.

The CDR3 here is CASSLLQGYQPQHF. In DNA form, the CDR3 reads TGTGCCAGCAGTTTACTACAGGGGTATCAGCCCCAGCATTTT. V usage is TRBV27 and J usage is TRBJ1-5; 7 bases line up with TRBD1. V was pared by 2 bases and J by 5 bases, with 3 bases of the junction left unmatched. Germline lookup yields CDR1 MNHEY and CDR2 SMNVEV (reference sequence). The CDR3 extends over 14 amino acids.

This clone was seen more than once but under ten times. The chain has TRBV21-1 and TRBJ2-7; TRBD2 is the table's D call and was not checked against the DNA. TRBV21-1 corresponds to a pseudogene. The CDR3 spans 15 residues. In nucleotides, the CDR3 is TGTGCCAGCAGCAAATTCGGGGACTCCCACTACGAGCAGTACTTC. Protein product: CASSKFGDSHYEQYF.

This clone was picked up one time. The CDR3 DNA sequence: TGTGCCAGCAGCCCTCGGGAGGGCAGGGAATTCTATGGCTACACCTTC. Protein: CASSPREGREFYGYTF. This chain connects TRBV5-5 to TRBJ1-2; D perhaps matches TRBD1 (5 bases). V was shortened by 4 bases and J by 4 bases, with 20 bases between the two germline ends. Germline lookup yields CDR1 SGHKS and CDR2 YYEKEE (reference sequence). CDR3 length: 16 residues.

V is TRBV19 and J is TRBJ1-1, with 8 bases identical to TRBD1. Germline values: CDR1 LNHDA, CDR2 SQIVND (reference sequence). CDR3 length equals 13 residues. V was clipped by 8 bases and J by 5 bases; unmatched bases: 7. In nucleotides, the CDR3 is TGTGCCAGTGGACAGGGTTATCAGACTGAAGCTTTCTTT. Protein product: CASGQGYQTEAFF.

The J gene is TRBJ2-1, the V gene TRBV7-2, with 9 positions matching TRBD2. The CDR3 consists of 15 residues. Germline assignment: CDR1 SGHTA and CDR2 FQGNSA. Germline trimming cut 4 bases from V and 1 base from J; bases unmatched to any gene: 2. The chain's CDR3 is CASSSSGVSYNEQFF. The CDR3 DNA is TGTGCCAGCAGCTCTAGCGGGGTTTCCTACAATGAGCAGTTCTTC.

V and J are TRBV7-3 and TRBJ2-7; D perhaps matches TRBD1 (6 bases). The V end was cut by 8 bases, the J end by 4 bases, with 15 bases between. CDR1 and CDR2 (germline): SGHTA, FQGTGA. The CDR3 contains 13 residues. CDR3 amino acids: CASGRAGDYEQYF. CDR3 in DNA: TGTGCCAGCGGTCGGGCAGGGGATTACGAGCAGTACTTC.

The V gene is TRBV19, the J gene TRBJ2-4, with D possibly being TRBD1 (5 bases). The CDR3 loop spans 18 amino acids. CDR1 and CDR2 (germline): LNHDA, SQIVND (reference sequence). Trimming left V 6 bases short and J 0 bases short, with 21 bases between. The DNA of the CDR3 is TGTGCCAGTAGACCTCAGGGCGTTACATCAGAAGCCAAAAACATTCAGTACTTC. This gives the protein CASRPQGVTSEAKNIQYF.

The CDR3 DNA sequence: TGTGCCAGCAGGGCGGGGCAGGGGGCTCGAGAGACCCAGTACTTC. Its protein product is CASRAGQGARETQYF. The chain has TRBV7-2 and TRBJ2-5; 8 bases fit TRBD1. The CDR3 consists of 15 residues. Germline CDR1 SGHTA, CDR2 FQGNSA. V shed 6 bases, J shed 4 bases, and the junction held 10 bases outside the gene matches. Looking up the rest from reference TRBV7-2 and TRBJ2-5 gives the full variable domain: GAGVSQSPSNKVTEKGKDVELRCDPISGHTALYWYRQSLGQGLEFLIYFQGNSAPDKSGLPSDRFSAERTGGSVSTLTIQRTQQEDSAVYLCASRAGQGARETQYFGPGTRLLVL.

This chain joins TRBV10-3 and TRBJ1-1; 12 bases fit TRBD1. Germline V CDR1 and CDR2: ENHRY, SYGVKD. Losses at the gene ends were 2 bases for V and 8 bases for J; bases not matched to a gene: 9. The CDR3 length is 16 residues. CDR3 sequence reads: CAISELGQGAPSEAFF. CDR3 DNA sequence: TGTGCCATCAGTGAGCTGGGACAGGGGGCGCCGAGCGAAGCTTTCTTT.

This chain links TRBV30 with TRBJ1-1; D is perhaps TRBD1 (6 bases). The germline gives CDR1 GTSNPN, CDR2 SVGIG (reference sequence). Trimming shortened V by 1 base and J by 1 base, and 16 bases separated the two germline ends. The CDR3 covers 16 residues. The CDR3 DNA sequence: TGTGCCTGGAGTGCCGACCTGGGGGCCCCGAACACTGAAGCTTTCTTT. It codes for CAWSADLGAPNTEAFF.

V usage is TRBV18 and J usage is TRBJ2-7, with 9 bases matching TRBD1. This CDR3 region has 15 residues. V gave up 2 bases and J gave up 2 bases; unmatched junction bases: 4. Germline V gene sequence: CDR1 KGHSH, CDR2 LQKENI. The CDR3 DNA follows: TGTGCCAGCTCACCATTGGACAGGGGTACCTACGAGCAGTACTTC. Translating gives CASSPLDRGTYEQYF.

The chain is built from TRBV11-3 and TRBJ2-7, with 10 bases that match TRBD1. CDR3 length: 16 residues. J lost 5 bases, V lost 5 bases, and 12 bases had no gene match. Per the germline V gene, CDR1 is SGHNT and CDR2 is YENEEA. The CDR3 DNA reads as TGTGCCAGCAGCCGTATAACGACAGGGGGCTTACACGAGCAGTACTTC. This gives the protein CASSRITTGGLHEQYF.

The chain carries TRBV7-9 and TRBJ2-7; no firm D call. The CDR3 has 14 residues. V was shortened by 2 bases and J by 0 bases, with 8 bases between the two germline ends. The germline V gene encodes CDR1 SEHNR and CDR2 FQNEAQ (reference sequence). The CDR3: CASSLKEISYEQYF. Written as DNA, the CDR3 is TGTGCCAGCAGCTTAAAGGAGATCTCCTACGAGCAGTACTTC.

CDR3 region: CASVLLGEDNEQFF. In DNA form, the CDR3 reads TGTGCCAGCGTACTACTAGGAGAGGACAATGAGCAGTTCTTC. The genes are TRBV5-6 and TRBJ2-1; a weak D match, TRBD2 (5 bases). The CDR3 runs 14 residues. Germline lookup yields CDR1 SGHDT and CDR2 YYEEEE. V lost 7 bases, J lost 5 bases, and 16 bases lay in between.

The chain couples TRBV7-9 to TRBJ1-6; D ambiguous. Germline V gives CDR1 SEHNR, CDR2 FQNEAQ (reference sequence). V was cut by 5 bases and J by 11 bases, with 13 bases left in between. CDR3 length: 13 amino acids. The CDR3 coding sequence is TGTGCCAGCAGCCTCGGTGGTACTCCACCCCTCCACTTT. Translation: CASSLGGTPPLHF.

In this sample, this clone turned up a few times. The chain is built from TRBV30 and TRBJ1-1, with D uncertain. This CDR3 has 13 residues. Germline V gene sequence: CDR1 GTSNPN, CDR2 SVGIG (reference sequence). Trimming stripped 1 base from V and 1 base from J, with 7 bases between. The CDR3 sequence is CAWSAGRNTEAFF. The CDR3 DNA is TGTGCCTGGAGTGCTGGCAGGAACACTGAAGCTTTCTTT.

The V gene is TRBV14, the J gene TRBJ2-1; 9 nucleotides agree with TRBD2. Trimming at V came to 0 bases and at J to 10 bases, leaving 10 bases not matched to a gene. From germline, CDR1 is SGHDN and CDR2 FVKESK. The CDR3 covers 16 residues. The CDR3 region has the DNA TGTGCCAGCAGCCAAGAACGGCGGGAGGGCCGCGCCGAGCAGTTCTTC. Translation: CASSQERREGRAEQFF. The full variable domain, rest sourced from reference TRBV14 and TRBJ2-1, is EAGVTQFPSHSVIEKGQTVTLRCDPISGHDNLYWYRRVMGKEIKFLLHFVKESKQDESGMPNNRFLAERTGGTYSTLKVQPAELEDSGVYFCASSQERREGRAEQFFGPGTRLTVL.

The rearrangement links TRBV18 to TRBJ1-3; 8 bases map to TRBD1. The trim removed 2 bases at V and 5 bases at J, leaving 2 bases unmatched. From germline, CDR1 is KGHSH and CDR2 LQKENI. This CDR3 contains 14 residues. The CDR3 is CASSPWTGRNTIYF. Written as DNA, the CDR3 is TGTGCCAGCTCACCATGGACAGGGAGAAACACCATATATTTT.

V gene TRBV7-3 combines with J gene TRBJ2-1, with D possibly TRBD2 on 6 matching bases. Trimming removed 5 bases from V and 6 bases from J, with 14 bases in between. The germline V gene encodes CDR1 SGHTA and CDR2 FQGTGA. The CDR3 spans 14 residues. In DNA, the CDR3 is TGTGCCAGCAGCCCACAAACCGGGAGCAATGAGCAGTTCTTC. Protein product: CASSPQTGSNEQFF.

This chain's CDR3 is CASSLDGTGDEKLFF. In DNA form, the CDR3 reads TGTGCCAGCAGCCTGGACGGGACAGGGGATGAAAAACTGTTTTTT. The rearrangement joins TRBV5-4 to TRBJ1-4; 10 bases are a match to TRBD1. The CDR3 is made up of 15 amino acids. Per the germline V gene, CDR1 is SGHNT and CDR2 is YYREEE (reference sequence). The V segment lost 4 bases and the J segment 6 bases; nucleotides outside the gene matches: 6.